This T cell receptor (beta chain) was obtained from a study of cytomegalovirus exposure and HLA in healthy donors. Study observations and caveats: It is likely that the observed cluster of highly shared sequence variants was a sequencing artifact.

As to this clone: Its target is not known.

The CDR3 contains 15 residues. V gave up 1 base and J gave up 1 base, with 8 bases separating them. Looked up from germline, CDR1 is MNHEY and CDR2 is SVGAGI. Amplification used 60 Vbeta primers and 13 Jbeta primers. Some clones are missing from TCRdb's copy, which holds only in-frame ones; the method was immunoSEQ multiplex PCR. The data contain around 180,000 clones, around 85% of them seen just once; the ten biggest clones take up 1%. The sequence was collected from a boy under 10 years old in good health and CMV-seronegative. The sequencing sample was made of PBMCs. This sequence joins TRBV6-5 and TRBJ2-1, with D possibly being TRBD1 (5 bases). CDR3 region: CASSYLTGSYNEQFF. The DNA of the CDR3 is TGTGCCAGCAGTTACTTAACAGGTTCCTACAATGAGCAGTTCTTC.